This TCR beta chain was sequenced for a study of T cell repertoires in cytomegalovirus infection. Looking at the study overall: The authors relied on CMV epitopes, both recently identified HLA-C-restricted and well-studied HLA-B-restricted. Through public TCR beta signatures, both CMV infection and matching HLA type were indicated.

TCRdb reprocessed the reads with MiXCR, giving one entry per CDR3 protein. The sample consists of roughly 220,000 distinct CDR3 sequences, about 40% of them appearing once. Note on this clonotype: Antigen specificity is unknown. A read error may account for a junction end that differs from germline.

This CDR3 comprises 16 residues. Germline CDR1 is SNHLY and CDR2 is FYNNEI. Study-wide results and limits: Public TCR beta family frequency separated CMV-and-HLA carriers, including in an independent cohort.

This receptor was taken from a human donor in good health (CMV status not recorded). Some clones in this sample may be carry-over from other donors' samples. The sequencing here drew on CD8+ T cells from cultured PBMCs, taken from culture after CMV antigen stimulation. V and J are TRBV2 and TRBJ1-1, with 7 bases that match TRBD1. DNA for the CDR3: TGTGCCAGCAGTATTAAAACACAGGGGCAGAACACTGAAGCTTTATTT. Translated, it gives CASSIKTQGQNTEALF. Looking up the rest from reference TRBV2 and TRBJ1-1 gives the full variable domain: EPEVTQTPSHQVTQMGQEVILRCVPISNHLYFYWYRQILGQKVEFLVSFYNNEISEKSEIFDDQFSVERPDGSNFTLKIRSTKLEDSAMYFCASSIKTQGQNTEALFGQGTRLTVV.